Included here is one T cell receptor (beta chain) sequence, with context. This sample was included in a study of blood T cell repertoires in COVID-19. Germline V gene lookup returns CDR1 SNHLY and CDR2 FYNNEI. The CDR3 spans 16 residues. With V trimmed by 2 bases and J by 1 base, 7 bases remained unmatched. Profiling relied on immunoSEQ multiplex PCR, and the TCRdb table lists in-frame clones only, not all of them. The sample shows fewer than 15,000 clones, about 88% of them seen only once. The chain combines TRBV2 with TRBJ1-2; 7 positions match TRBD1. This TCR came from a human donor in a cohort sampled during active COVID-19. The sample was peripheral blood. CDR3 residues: CASSESEGALNYGYTF. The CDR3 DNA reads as TGTGCCAGCAGTGAATCGGAGGGGGCCCTTAACTATGGCTACACCTTC.